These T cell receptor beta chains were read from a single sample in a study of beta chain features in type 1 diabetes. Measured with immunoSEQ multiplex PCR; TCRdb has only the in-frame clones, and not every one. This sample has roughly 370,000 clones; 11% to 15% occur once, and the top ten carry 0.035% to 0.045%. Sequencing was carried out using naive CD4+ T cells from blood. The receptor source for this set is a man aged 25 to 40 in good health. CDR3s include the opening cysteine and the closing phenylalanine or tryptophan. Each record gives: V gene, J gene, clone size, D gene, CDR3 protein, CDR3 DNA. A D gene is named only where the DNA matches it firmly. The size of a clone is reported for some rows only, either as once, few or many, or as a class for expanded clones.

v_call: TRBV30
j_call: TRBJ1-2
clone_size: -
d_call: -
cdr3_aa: CAWSRQGLYDGYTF
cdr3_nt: TGTGCCTGGAGTCGGCAGGGGCTATACGATGGCTACACCTTC

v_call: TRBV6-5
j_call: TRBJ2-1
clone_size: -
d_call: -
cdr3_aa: CASRPGSDNEQFF
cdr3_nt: TGTGCCAGCAGACCCGGGAGTGACAATGAGCAGTTCTTC

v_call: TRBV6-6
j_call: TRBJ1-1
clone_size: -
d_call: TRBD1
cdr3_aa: CASRPTGVTEAFF
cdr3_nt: TGTGCCAGCAGACCTACAGGGGTAACTGAAGCTTTCTTT

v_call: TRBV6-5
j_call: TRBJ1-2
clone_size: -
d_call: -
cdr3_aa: CASSYSRTSYGYTF
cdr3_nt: TGTGCCAGCAGTTACTCGAGGACCAGCTATGGCTACACCTTC

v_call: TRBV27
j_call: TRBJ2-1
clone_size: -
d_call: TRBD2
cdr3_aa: CASSLTGPGLAAYNEQFF
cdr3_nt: TGTGCCAGCAGTTTGACAGGTCCGGGACTAGCGGCTTACAATGAGCAGTTCTTC

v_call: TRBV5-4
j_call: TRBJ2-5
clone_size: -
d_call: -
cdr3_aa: CASSLTETQYF
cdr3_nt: TGTGCCAGCAGCTTGACGGAGACCCAGTACTTC

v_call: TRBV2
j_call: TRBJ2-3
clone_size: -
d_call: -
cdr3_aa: CASSERAVTWDTQYF
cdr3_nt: TGTGCCAGCAGTGAACGAGCGGTGACATGGGATACGCAGTATTTT

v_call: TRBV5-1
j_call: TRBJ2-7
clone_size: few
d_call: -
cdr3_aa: CASSLYEGPETYEQYF
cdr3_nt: TGCGCCAGCAGCTTGTATGAGGGGCCGGAGACCTACGAGCAGTACTTC

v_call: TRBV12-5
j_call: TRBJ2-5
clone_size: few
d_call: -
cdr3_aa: CASGLVLLWCIRWFQETQYF
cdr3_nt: TGTGCTAGTGGTTTGGTACTATTGTGGTGCATCCGATGGTTCCAAGAGACCCAGTACTTC

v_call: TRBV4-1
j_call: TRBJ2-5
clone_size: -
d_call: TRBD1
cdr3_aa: CASSRYRDRAQETQYF
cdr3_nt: TGCGCCAGCAGCCGGTACCGGGACAGGGCTCAAGAGACCCAGTACTTC

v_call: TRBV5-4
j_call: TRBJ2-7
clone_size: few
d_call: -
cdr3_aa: CASSLERPKNEQYF
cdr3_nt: TGTGCCAGCAGCTTGGAACGGCCTAAGAACGAGCAGTACTTC

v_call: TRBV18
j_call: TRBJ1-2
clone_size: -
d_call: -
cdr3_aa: CASSPLEVKGYTF
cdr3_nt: TGTGCCAGCTCACCGTTGGAGGTGAAGGGCTACACCTTC

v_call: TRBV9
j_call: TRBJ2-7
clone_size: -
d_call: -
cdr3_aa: CASSDAPFSAAEQYF
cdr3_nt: TGTGCCAGCAGCGATGCCCCGTTTAGCGCCGCCGAGCAGTACTTC

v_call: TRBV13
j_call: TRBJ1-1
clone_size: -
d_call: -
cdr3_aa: CASNFGEWRTEAFF
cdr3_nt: TGTGCCAGCAATTTCGGGGAATGGAGAACTGAAGCTTTCTTT

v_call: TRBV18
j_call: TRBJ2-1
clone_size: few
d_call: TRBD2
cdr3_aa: CASSPGLAGGGEKQFF
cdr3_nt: TGTGCCAGCTCACCGGGACTAGCGGGAGGTGGCGAGAAGCAGTTCTTC

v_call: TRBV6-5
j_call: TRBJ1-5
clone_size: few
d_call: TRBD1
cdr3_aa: CASRPDRLGNQPQHF
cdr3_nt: TGTGCCAGCAGACCGGACAGGTTAGGAAATCAGCCCCAGCATTTT

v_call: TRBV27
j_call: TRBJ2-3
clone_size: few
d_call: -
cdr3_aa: CASREQGYTDTQYF
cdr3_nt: TGTGCCAGCAGAGAACAGGGCTACACAGATACGCAGTATTTT

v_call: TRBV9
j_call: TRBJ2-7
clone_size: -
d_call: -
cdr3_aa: CANLDLEYSYEQYF
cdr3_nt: TGTGCCAACCTCGATCTAGAATACTCCTACGAGCAGTACTTC

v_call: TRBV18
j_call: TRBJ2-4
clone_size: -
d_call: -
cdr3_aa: CASARAGEAKNIQYF
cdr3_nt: TGTGCCAGCGCCCGGGCAGGGGAAGCCAAAAACATTCAGTACTTC

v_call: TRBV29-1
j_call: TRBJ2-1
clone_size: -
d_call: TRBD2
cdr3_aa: CSVVMGLGAYNEQFF
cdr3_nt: TGCAGCGTTGTTATGGGACTAGGAGCATACAATGAGCAGTTCTTC

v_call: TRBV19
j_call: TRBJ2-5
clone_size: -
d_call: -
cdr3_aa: CASSQGLAGETQYF
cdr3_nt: TGTGCCAGTAGTCAAGGACTGGCAGGAGAGACCCAGTACTTC

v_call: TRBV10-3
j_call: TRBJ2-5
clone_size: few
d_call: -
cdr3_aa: CAISEGQETQYF
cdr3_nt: TGTGCCATCAGTGAGGGACAAGAGACCCAGTACTTC

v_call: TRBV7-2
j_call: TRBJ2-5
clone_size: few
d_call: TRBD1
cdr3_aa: CASSYRGGETQYF
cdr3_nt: TGTGCCAGCAGCTACAGGGGCGGTGAGACCCAGTACTTC

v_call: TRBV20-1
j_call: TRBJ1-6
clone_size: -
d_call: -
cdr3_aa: CSAQGGSPLHF
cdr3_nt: TGCAGTGCCCAGGGCGGTTCACCCCTCCACTTT

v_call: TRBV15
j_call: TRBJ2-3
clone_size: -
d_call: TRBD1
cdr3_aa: CATSADRAGTDTQYF
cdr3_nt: TGTGCCACCAGCGCAGACAGGGCTGGGACAGATACGCAGTATTTT

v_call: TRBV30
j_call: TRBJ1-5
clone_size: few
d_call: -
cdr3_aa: CAWGGTNQPQHF
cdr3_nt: TGTGCCTGGGGGGGAACCAATCAGCCCCAGCATTTT

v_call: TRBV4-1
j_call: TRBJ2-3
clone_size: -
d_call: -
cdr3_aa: CASSQGPQITDTQYF
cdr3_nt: TGCGCCAGCAGCCAAGGGCCCCAGATCACAGATACGCAGTATTTT

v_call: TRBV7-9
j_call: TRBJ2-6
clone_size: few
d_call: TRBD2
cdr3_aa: CASSSSRRLAEPNVLTF
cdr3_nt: TGTGCCAGCAGCTCCAGCAGGAGGCTAGCGGAGCCCAACGTCCTGACTTTC

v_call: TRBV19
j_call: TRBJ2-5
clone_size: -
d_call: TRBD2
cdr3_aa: CASSIGTSGSWETQYF
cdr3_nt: TGTGCCAGTAGTATCGGGACTAGCGGGAGCTGGGAGACCCAGTACTTC

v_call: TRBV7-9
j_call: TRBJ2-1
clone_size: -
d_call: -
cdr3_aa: CASSPLGGRVDEQFF
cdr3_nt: TGTGCCAGCAGCCCCTTGGGCGGCAGGGTGGATGAGCAGTTCTTC

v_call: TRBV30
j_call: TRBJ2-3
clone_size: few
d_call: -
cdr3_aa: CAWSPQGTQYF
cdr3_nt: TGTGCCTGGAGTCCCCAGGGTACGCAGTATTTT

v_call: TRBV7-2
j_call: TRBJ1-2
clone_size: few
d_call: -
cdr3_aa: CASSSSPTGGYTF
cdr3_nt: TGTGCCAGCAGTTCTTCCCCGACAGGTGGCTACACCTTC

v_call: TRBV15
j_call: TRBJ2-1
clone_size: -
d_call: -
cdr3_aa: CATSLSSYNEQFF
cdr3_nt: TGTGCCACCAGCCTGAGCTCCTACAATGAGCAGTTCTTC

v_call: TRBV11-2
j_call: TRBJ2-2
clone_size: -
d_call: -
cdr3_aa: CASTLWRGPSTGELFF
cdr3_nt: TGTGCCAGCACCTTGTGGCGGGGTCCGAGCACCGGGGAGCTGTTTTTT

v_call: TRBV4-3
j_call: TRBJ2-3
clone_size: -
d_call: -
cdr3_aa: CASSPGEGNTQYF
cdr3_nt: TGCGCCAGCAGCCCAGGGGAGGGAAATACGCAGTATTTT

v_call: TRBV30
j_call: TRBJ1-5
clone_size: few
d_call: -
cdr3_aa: CAWSAGRANQPQHF
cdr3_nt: TGTGCCTGGAGTGCCGGCAGAGCCAATCAGCCCCAGCATTTT

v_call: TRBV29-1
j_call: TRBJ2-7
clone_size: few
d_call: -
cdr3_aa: CSVLDVYEQYF
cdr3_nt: TGCAGCGTTCTGGATGTTTACGAGCAGTACTTC

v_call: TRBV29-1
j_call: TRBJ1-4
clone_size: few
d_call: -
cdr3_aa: CKAETHNEKLFF
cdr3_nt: TGCAAGGCAGAAACACATAATGAAAAACTGTTTTTT

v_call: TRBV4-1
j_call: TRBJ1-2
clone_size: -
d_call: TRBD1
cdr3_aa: CASSQGQGLNYGYTF
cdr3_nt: TGCGCCAGCAGCCAAGGACAGGGGCTTAACTATGGCTACACCTTC

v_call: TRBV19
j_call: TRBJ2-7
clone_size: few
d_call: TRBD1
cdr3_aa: CASSIPGGYEQYF
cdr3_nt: TGTGCCAGTAGTATTCCAGGGGGCTACGAGCAGTACTTC

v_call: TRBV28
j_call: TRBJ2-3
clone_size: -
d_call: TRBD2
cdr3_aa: CASRGGLASDTQYF
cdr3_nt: TGTGCCAGCAGGGGGGGACTAGCGTCCGATACGCAGTATTTT

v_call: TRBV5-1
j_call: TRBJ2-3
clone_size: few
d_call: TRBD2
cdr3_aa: CASRWSGSDKDTQYF
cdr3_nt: TGCGCCAGCAGGTGGAGCGGGAGTGATAAAGATACGCAGTATTTT

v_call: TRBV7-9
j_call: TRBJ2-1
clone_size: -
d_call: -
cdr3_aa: CASSLEVGTWEQFF
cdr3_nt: TGTGCCAGCAGCTTAGAGGTCGGGACGTGGGAGCAGTTCTTC

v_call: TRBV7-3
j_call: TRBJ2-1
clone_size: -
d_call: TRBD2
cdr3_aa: CASSLTASGYNEQFF
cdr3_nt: TGTGCCAGCAGCTTAACGGCTAGCGGGTACAATGAGCAGTTCTTC

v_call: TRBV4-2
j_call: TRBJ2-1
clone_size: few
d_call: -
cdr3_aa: CASSQDSRGTEQFF
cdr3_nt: TGTGCCAGCAGCCAAGATTCAAGAGGGACTGAGCAGTTCTTC

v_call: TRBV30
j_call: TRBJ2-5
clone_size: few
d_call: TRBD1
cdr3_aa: CAWDWVDRAETQYF
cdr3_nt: TGTGCCTGGGACTGGGTGGACAGGGCTGAGACCCAGTACTTC

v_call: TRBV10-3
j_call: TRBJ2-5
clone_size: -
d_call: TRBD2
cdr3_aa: CAISALAGGEETQYF
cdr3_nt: TGTGCCATCAGTGCCCTAGCGGGGGGAGAGGAGACCCAGTACTTC

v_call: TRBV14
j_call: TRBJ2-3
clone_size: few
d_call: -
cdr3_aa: CASSQLDSGARDTQYF
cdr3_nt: TGTGCCAGCAGCCAATTAGATTCGGGGGCGAGAGATACGCAGTATTTT

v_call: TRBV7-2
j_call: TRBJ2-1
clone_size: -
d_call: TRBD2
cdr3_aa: CASSLGLAGTNEQFF
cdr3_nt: TGTGCCAGCAGCTTGGGACTAGCGGGGACCAATGAGCAGTTCTTC

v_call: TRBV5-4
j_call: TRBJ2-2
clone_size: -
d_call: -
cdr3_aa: CASSLEHNTGELFF
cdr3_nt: TGTGCCAGCAGCTTGGAACACAACACCGGGGAGCTGTTTTTT

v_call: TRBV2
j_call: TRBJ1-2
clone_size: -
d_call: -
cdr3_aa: CASRQAAYGYTF
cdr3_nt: TGTGCCAGCCGACAGGCCGCCTATGGCTACACCTTC

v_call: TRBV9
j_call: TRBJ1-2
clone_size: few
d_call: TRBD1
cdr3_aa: CASSVEQGHGYTF
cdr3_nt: TGTGCCAGCAGCGTAGAACAGGGGCATGGCTACACCTTC

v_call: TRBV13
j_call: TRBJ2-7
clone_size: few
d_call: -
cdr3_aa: CASSLYGAVRTYEQYF
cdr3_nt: TGTGCCAGCAGCTTATATGGAGCTGTTAGGACCTACGAGCAGTACTTC

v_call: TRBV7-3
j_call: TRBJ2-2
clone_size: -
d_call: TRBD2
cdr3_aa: CASSLGGRGRELFF
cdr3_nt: TGTGCCAGCAGCTTAGGCGGGAGAGGAAGGGAGCTGTTTTTT

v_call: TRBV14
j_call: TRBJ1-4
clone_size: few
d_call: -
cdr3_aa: CASSKRFATNEKLFF
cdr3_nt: TGTGCCAGCAGCAAGCGGTTTGCAACTAATGAAAAACTGTTTTTT